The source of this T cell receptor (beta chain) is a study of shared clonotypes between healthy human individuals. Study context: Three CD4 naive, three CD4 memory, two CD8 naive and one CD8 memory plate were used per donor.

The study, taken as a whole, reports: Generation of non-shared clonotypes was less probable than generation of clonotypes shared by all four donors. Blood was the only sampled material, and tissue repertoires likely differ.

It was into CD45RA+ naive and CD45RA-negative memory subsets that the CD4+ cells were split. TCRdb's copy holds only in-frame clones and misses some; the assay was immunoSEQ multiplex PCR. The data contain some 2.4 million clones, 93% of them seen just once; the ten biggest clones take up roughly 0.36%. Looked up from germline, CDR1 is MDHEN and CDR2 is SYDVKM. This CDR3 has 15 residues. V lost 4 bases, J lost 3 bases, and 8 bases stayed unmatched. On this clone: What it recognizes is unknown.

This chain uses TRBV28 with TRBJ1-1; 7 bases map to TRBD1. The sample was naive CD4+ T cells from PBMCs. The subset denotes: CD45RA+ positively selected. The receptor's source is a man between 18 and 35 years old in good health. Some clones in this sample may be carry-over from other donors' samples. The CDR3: CASSSQGDSHTEAFF. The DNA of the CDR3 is TGTGCCAGCAGTTCGCAGGGGGATTCGCACACTGAAGCTTTCTTT.